This T cell receptor beta chain was recovered during a study of blood T cell repertoires in COVID-19. Clones were sequenced by immunoSEQ multiplex PCR, and TCRdb holds only the in-frame ones, with some missing. Of 500,000 to 600,000 clones listed, roughly 91% were seen once; the top ten hold less than 9.5%. In this sample, this clone turned up once. Germline assignment: CDR1 MNHEY and CDR2 SVGAGI. The V end was cut by 6 bases, the J end by 5 bases, with 13 bases between. The CDR3 consists of 13 residues. This chain links TRBV6-5 with TRBJ1-2, with D hard to call. The material sequenced was peripheral blood. The receptor was derived from a woman aged 50 to 60 with COVID-19, enrolled during active disease. The CDR3 DNA reads TGTGCCAGCAGAATCCCCCCGGGGTATGGCTACACCTTC. Its translation: CASRIPPGYGYTF.